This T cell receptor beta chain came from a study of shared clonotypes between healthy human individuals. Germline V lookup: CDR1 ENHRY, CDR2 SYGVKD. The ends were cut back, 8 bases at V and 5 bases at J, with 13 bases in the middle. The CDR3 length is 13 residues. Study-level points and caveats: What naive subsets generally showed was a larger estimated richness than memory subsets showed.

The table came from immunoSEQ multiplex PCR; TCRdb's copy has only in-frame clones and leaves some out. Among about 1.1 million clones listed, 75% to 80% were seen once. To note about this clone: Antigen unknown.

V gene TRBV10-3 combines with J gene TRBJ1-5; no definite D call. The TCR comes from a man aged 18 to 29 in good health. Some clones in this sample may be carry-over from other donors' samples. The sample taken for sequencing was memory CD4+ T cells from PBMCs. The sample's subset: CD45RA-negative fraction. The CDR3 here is CAIRPDPDQPQHF. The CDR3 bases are TGTGCCATCCGACCGGACCCCGATCAGCCCCAGCATTTT.